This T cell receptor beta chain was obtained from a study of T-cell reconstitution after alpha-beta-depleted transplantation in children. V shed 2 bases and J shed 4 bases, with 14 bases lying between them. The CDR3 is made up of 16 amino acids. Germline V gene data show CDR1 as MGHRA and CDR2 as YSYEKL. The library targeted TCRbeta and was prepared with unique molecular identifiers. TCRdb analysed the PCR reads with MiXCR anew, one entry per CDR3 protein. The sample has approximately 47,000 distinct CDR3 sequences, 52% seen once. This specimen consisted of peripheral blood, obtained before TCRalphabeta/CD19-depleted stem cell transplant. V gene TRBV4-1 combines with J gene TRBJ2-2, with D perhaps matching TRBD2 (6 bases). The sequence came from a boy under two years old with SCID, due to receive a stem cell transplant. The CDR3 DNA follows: TGCGCCAGCAGCCAATCCCCTAGCGTTGGCACCGGGGAGCTGTTTTTT. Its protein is CASSQSPSVGTGELFF.